This T cell receptor beta chain was captured by sequencing in a study of Ad26.COV2.S vaccination and SARS-CoV-2 variants. Study conclusions and caveats: From the TCR breadth and depth analyses, total T cell responses may have been underestimated.

As for treatment: roughly 19 received Ad26.COV2.S at low or high dose, single or two shots; roughly five received placebo; per-sample allocation not given. Each sample was drawn 63 days after the first injection (of vaccine or placebo). As its vector, the vaccine had Ad26, which expressed Wuhan-strain SARS-CoV-2 spike. Profiling relied on immunoSEQ multiplex PCR, and the TCRdb table lists in-frame clones only, not all of them. The sample shows roughly 700,000 clones, 89% of them seen only once. CDR3 length: 12 amino acids. Trimming removed 5 bases at V and 5 bases at J, with 10 bases between. Looked up from germline, CDR1 is LNHDA and CDR2 is SQIVND (reference sequence). Turning to this clone: Its antigen is currently unknown.

This sequence was found in a person between 18 and 65 years old who received the Ad26.COV2.S COVID-19 vaccine or a placebo. The genes are TRBV19 and TRBJ2-7; D gene ambiguous. The sample was peripheral blood, taken in a trial of Ad26.COV2.S vaccine versus placebo. The CDR3 spells CASSPRPHEQYF. The CDR3 nucleotides are TGTGCCAGTAGTCCGCGGCCTCACGAGCAGTACTTC.